The clone carrying this TCR beta chain was observed a single time. The target antigen is unknown. J was trimmed by 1 base and V by 2 bases; bases with no gene match: 2. The germline CDR1 and CDR2 sequences are MNHNY and SVGAGI (reference sequence). The CDR3 contains 14 residues. Using immunoSEQ multiplex PCR, the repertoire was profiled, and TCRdb retains in-frame clones only, with some absent. This table holds 15,000 to 20,000 clones, around 81% found once. The data stem from a study of T cell clones after liver transplantation. Study overall: Blood was drawn pre-transplant, before withdrawal, and after full or failed withdrawal.

Study-wide points: A larger donor-reactive than third-party decline suggested partial antigen-specific deletion. In two subjects, few donor cells limited the measurable donor-reactive repertoire.

This clonotype was obtained from a human patient who received a liver transplant. The graft donor may have contributed some T cells. Sample: CD8+ T cells from blood, taken 48 months after liver transplant. This rearrangement joins TRBV6-6 to TRBJ2-7; 7 nucleotides agree with TRBD1. This CDR3 is CASSYETGSYEQYF. CDR3 DNA: TGTGCCAGCAGTTACGAGACAGGGTCCTACGAGCAGTACTTC.